This T cell receptor beta chain is drawn from a study of T-cell reconstitution after alpha-beta-depleted transplantation in children. Comments on this clonotype: The target antigen is unknown.

General observations from the study: There were reportedly several hundred expanded graft clones from which alpha-beta T cells came about two months after transplant. Fresh T-cell production supplied most of the T-cell counts and diversity seen one year after transplant. Certain patients had high TCRbeta diversity at day 60, and it came from recipient T cells and thymic progenitors that survived.

The CDR3 is made up of 17 amino acids. V lost 0 bases, J lost 4 bases, and 15 bases lay in between. Per germline, CDR1 SEHNR and CDR2 FQNEAQ (reference sequence). TCRbeta library construction was performed incorporating unique molecular identifiers. TCRdb recomputed calls from the PCR reads with MiXCR, one row per CDR3 protein. The repertoire holds 500,000 or so distinct CDR3 sequences, with roughly 11% as singletons. This sequence joins TRBV7-9 and TRBJ2-2; either TRBD1 or TRBD2 may fit D (5 bases each). This TCR came from a female patient aged 2-15 years who had a stem cell transplant for aplastic anemia, so the T cells may come from the graft donor. The specimen comprised PBMCs, mostly from graft donor cells, sampled 180 days after TCRalphabeta/CD19-depleted stem cell transplant. The CDR3 here is CASSLALGERGTGELFF. The CDR3 DNA reads TGTGCCAGCAGCTTAGCGCTGGGGGAACGGGGCACCGGGGAGCTGTTTTTT.